These T cell receptor beta chains were read from a single sample in a study of blood T cell repertoires in COVID-19. Libraries were prepared by immunoSEQ multiplex PCR; TCRdb keeps only in-frame clonotypes and omits some of them. The sample lists about 93,000 clones, about nine tenths seen once, with roughly 2.3% in the top ten. The sequenced sample consisted of peripheral blood. These TCRs come from a middle-aged man with acute or convalescent COVID-19. CDR3s include the opening cysteine and the closing phenylalanine or tryptophan. The order of the fields is J gene, clone size, D gene, V gene, CDR3 DNA, CDR3 protein. The D gene is left open where the match is weak. Not every row has a clone size; where given, it reads once, few, many or a size class.

j_call: TRBJ2-1
clone_size: once
d_call: TRBD2
v_call: TRBV15
cdr3_nt: TGTGCCACCAGCAGAGATGTAGCGGGTTCCTACAATGAGCAGTTCTTC
cdr3_aa: CATSRDVAGSYNEQFF

j_call: TRBJ1-1
clone_size: .
d_call: TRBD1
v_call: TRBV19
cdr3_nt: TGTGCCAGTAGTAGGACCGGGACAGAGTATGAAGCTTTCTTT
cdr3_aa: CASSRTGTEYEAFF

j_call: TRBJ2-7
clone_size: .
d_call: TRBD2
v_call: TRBV7-3
cdr3_nt: TGTGCCAGCAGCCCCGGCGGGGGGGCGTCCTACGAGCAGTACTTC
cdr3_aa: CASSPGGGASYEQYF

j_call: TRBJ1-5
clone_size: .
d_call: .
v_call: TRBV7-9
cdr3_nt: TGTGCCAGCAGCCCCCCGGGGAGAGATCAGCCCCAGCATTTT
cdr3_aa: CASSPPGRDQPQHF

j_call: TRBJ2-1
clone_size: once
d_call: .
v_call: TRBV10-3
cdr3_nt: TGTGCCATCAGTGCCCGCGATTACAATGAGCAGTTCTTC
cdr3_aa: CAISARDYNEQFF

j_call: TRBJ2-2
clone_size: .
d_call: TRBD2
v_call: TRBV6-1
cdr3_nt: TGTGCCAGCAGTGAAACACTCCTAACTAGCGGGGGGGCCGTTTTTCGGGAGCTGTTTTTT
cdr3_aa: CASSETLLTSGGAVFRELFF

j_call: TRBJ1-6
clone_size: .
d_call: .
v_call: TRBV6-5
cdr3_nt: TGTGCCAGCAGTTATTCGGGAGAATATAATTCACCCCTCCACTTT
cdr3_aa: CASSYSGEYNSPLHF

j_call: TRBJ2-5
clone_size: .
d_call: .
v_call: TRBV3-1/TRBV3-2
cdr3_nt: TGTGCCAGCAGCCCGGCCCGGGGGATCGGGGAGACCCAGTACTTC
cdr3_aa: CASSPARGIGETQYF

j_call: TRBJ2-5
clone_size: .
d_call: TRBD2
v_call: TRBV15
cdr3_nt: TGTGCCACCAGCAGAGGGATGAGACCACTAGCGGGAGAGTCTGGAGAGACCCAGTACTTC
cdr3_aa: CATSRGMRPLAGESGETQYF

j_call: TRBJ1-1
clone_size: few
d_call: .
v_call: TRBV4-2
cdr3_nt: TGTGCCAGCAGCCAAGCCCACGGAGTAAACACTGAAGCTTTCTTT
cdr3_aa: CASSQAHGVNTEAFF

j_call: TRBJ1-4
clone_size: .
d_call: TRBD1
v_call: TRBV6-2/TRBV6-3
cdr3_nt: TGTGCCAGCAGCGAAACAGGGGGGACTAATGAAAAACTGTTTTTT
cdr3_aa: CASSETGGTNEKLFF

j_call: TRBJ2-2
clone_size: .
d_call: TRBD2
v_call: TRBV7-2
cdr3_nt: TGTGCCAGCAGTTCGTCTAGCGGGGGGTTACCCACCGGGGAGCTGTTTTTT
cdr3_aa: CASSSSSGGLPTGELFF

j_call: TRBJ2-3
clone_size: few
d_call: TRBD1
v_call: TRBV27
cdr3_nt: TGTGCCAGCCCGTACCCCGGGACAGGGAGAGATACGCAGTATTTT
cdr3_aa: CASPYPGTGRDTQYF

j_call: TRBJ1-6
clone_size: .
d_call: .
v_call: TRBV11-2
cdr3_nt: TGTGCCAGCAGCTCAACGATCGGGATTTATAATTCACCCCTCCACTTT
cdr3_aa: CASSSTIGIYNSPLHF

j_call: TRBJ1-1
clone_size: .
d_call: .
v_call: TRBV6-2/TRBV6-3
cdr3_nt: TGTGCCAGCAGTTATAAGACGGGACAAATGAACACTGAAGCTTTCTTT
cdr3_aa: CASSYKTGQMNTEAFF

j_call: TRBJ1-5
clone_size: .
d_call: .
v_call: TRBV6-6
cdr3_nt: TGTGCCAGCAGGGACAGTTATAGCAATCAGCCCCAGCATTTT
cdr3_aa: CASRDSYSNQPQHF

j_call: TRBJ2-5
clone_size: .
d_call: TRBD2
v_call: TRBV7-2
cdr3_nt: TGTGCCAGCAGCTTAGGACGAGCGGGGGGGAAGACCCAGTACTTC
cdr3_aa: CASSLGRAGGKTQYF

j_call: TRBJ2-2
clone_size: once
d_call: .
v_call: TRBV28
cdr3_nt: TGTGCCAGCAGTTTAGGGCGGGAGCTGTTTTTT
cdr3_aa: CASSLGRELFF

j_call: TRBJ1-4
clone_size: .
d_call: TRBD1
v_call: TRBV11-2
cdr3_nt: TGTGCCAGCAGCCCCCTACAGGGGGAGAATGAAAAACTGTTTTTT
cdr3_aa: CASSPLQGENEKLFF

j_call: TRBJ2-1
clone_size: .
d_call: TRBD2
v_call: TRBV25-1
cdr3_nt: TGTGCCAGCAGTTGGACTAGCGGGGTCCGCAATGAGCAGTTCTTC
cdr3_aa: CASSWTSGVRNEQFF

j_call: TRBJ1-1
clone_size: .
d_call: TRBD1
v_call: TRBV18
cdr3_nt: TGTGCCAGCTCACCTAGGTCGGGACAGGGACCTAATGAAGCTTTCTTT
cdr3_aa: CASSPRSGQGPNEAFF

j_call: TRBJ2-3
clone_size: .
d_call: TRBD2
v_call: TRBV5-6
cdr3_nt: TGTGCCAGCAGCTTCGACGGGGGGAAAACCACAGATACGCAGTATTTT
cdr3_aa: CASSFDGGKTTDTQYF

j_call: TRBJ1-1
clone_size: .
d_call: .
v_call: TRBV3-1/TRBV3-2
cdr3_nt: TGTGCCAGCAGCCACTCGGGGGAAGCTTTCTTT
cdr3_aa: CASSHSGEAFF

j_call: TRBJ2-3
clone_size: once
d_call: TRBD2
v_call: TRBV6-5
cdr3_nt: TGTGCCAGCAGTTACATTAGCGGGACCACAGATACGCAGTATTTT
cdr3_aa: CASSYISGTTDTQYF

j_call: TRBJ2-2
clone_size: .
d_call: .
v_call: TRBV5-1
cdr3_nt: TGCGCCAGCATGGCCACCCCAGGGAACACCGGGGAGCTGTTTTTT
cdr3_aa: CASMATPGNTGELFF